This T cell receptor beta chain was found in a study of T cell responses to AZD1222 COVID-19 vaccine. On the study more broadly: Second-dose intervals of approximately 4 or approximately 12 weeks were pooled.

Sequencing used immunoSEQ multiplex PCR; TCRdb keeps in-frame clones, though not all of them. The sample consists of more than 150,000 clones, about nine tenths of them appearing once. Findings and limits, study-wide: Females outnumbered males among donors, who were mostly white British; clonal diversity was possibly underestimated. Repertoires were obtained solely post-peak T cell response.

CDR1 is SGHKS and CDR2 is YYEKEE in the germline V gene (reference sequence). Trimming shortened V by 6 bases and J by 2 bases, and 17 bases separated the two germline ends. CDR3 size: 15 residues. As concerns this clone: No antigen is known for it.

Sequenced here: peripheral blood, sampled on day 0 of AZD1222 vaccination. This TCR derives from an adult in good health. V is TRBV5-5 and J is TRBJ2-5; D assignment may be TRBD1 or TRBD2 (5 bases each). The CDR3 region has the DNA TGTGCCAGCACCCGAGAGGGGCAGAGACAAGAGACCCAGTACTTC. Protein product: CASTREGQRQETQYF.